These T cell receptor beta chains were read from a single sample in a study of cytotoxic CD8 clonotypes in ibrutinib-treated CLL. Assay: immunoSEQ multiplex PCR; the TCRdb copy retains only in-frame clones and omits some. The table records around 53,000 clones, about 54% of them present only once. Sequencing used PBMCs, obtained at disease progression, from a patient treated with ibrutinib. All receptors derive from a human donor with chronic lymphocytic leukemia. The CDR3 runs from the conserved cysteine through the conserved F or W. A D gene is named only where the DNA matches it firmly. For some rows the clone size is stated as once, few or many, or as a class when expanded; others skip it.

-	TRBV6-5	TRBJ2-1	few	CASSYIGGSYNEQFF	TGTGCCAGCAGTTACATCGGGGGTTCCTACAATGAGCAGTTCTTC
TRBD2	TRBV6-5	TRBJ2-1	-	CASSYTGLAGDNEQFF	TGTGCCAGCAGTTACACCGGACTAGCGGGGGACAATGAGCAGTTCTTC
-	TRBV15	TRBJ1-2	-	CATSSNRVGGYGYTF	TGTGCCACCAGCAGCAACCGGGTGGGAGGCTATGGCTACACCTTC
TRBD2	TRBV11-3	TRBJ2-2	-	CASSLGGSGTGELFF	TGTGCCAGCAGCTTAGGCGGGAGTGGCACCGGGGAGCTGTTTTTT
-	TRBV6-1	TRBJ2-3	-	CASSVQTLSTDTQYF	TGTGCCAGCAGTGTACAGACCCTTAGCACAGATACGCAGTATTTT
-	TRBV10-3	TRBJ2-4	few	CAIGGRQNGIQYF	TGTGCCATCGGCGGACGGCAAAACGGCATTCAGTACTTC
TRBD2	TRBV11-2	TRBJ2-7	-	CASTVLGGWAYEQYF	TGTGCCAGCACCGTCCTGGGAGGGTGGGCCTACGAGCAGTACTTC
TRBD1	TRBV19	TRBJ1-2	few	CASGRQGHYGYTF	TGTGCCAGTGGTCGACAGGGGCACTATGGCTACACCTTC
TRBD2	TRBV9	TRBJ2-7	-	CASSRTSGPYEQYF	TGTGCCAGCAGCCGGACTAGCGGACCCTACGAGCAGTACTTC
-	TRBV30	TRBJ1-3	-	CAGNPGPWGNTIYF	TGTGCCGGCAATCCGGGACCTTGGGGAAACACCATATATTTT
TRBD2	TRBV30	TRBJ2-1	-	CAWRGGVSGGTDEQFF	TGTGCCTGGAGAGGAGGGGTGAGCGGGGGGACCGATGAGCAGTTCTTC
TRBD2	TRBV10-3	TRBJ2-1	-	CAISEGLAVNYNEQFF	TGTGCCATCAGTGAAGGACTAGCGGTGAACTACAATGAGCAGTTCTTC
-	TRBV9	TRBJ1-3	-	CASGRANTIYF	TGTGCCAGCGGCAGGGCGAACACCATATATTTT